One and the same sample provided the 5 T cell receptor beta chains below, sequenced in a study of T cell repertoires in aging, cancer and after chemotherapy. Peripheral blood genomic DNA, not sorted cells or RNA, was the template. A mixed TRB-A/B primer pool amplified rearranged TRB by multiplex touch-down PCR. TCRdb redid the calling of the multiplex PCR reads with MiXCR, one entry per CDR3 protein. The sample has a few thousand distinct CDR3 sequences; roughly 31% are singletons. The sequenced sample was blood. These receptors were taken from a human donor with a solid tumor.

The chain employs TRBV5-6 and TRBJ1-2, with 9 bases lining up with TRBD1. The J segment lost 6 bases and the V segment lost 4 bases, leaving 7 bases of the junction unmatched. CDR1 is SGHDT, CDR2 YYEEEE, per germline. The CDR3 length is 14 residues. The CDR3 coding sequence is TGTGCCAGCAGCGACTTGGGACAGGGAAATGGCTACACCTTC. Residues: CASSDLGQGNGYTF.

By its share, this clonotype is medium-sized. The rearrangement links TRBV6-5 to TRBJ2-6, with TRBD1 as a possible D gene (5 bases). Deletions cut 5 bases from V and 1 base from J, with 9 bases between. The CDR3 sequence is 15 residues long. Germline V lookup: CDR1 MNHEY, CDR2 SVGAGI. Here the CDR3 reads CASSQQGSGANVLTF. The CDR3 coding sequence is TGTGCCAGCAGTCAGCAGGGATCTGGGGCCAACGTCCTGACTTTC.

In its sample, this clonotype ranks as medium-sized (0.01 to 0.1%). The chain links TRBV19 to TRBJ2-7, with 8 bases fitting TRBD1. The trim removed 4 bases at V and 2 bases at J, leaving 4 bases unmatched. The CDR3 contains 14 residues. CDR1 is LNHDA, CDR2 SQIVND, per germline (reference sequence). CDR3 sequence: CASSTGGATYEQYF. The CDR3 DNA reads as TGTGCCAGTAGTACAGGGGGCGCGACCTACGAGCAGTACTTC.

This rearrangement joins TRBV19 to TRBJ1-3, with D possibly matching TRBD1 (5 bases). CDR3 length: 15 amino acids. Trimming left V 8 bases short and J 7 bases short, with 21 bases between. Germline assignment: CDR1 LNHDA and CDR2 SQIVND (reference sequence). The CDR3 reads CASAPRGSLLNTIYF. In DNA, the CDR3 is TGTGCCAGTGCCCCCCGGGGGTCCCTTCTCAACACCATATATTTT.

Judged by abundance, this clonotype is large. The rearrangement uses TRBV29-1 and TRBJ2-3; 7 bases are a match to TRBD1. The CDR3 is made up of 15 amino acids. The V and J ends lost 2 bases and 1 base, in that order; junction bases with no gene match: 6. Germline values: CDR1 SQVTM, CDR2 ANQGSEA. The CDR3 spells CSVERQGPGTDTQYF. The CDR3 nucleotides are TGCAGCGTTGAAAGACAGGGACCGGGCACAGATACGCAGTATTTT.